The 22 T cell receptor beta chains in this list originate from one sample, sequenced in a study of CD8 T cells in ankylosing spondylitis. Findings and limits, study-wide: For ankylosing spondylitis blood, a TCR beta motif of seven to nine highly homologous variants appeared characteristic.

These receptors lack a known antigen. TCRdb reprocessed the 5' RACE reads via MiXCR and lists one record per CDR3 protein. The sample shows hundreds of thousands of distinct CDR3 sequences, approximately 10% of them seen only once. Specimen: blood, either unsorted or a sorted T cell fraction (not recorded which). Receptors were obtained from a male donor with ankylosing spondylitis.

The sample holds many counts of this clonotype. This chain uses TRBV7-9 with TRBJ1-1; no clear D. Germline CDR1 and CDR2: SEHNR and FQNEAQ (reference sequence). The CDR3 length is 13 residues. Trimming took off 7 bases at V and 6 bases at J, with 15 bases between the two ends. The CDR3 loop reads CASTIIIGAEAFF. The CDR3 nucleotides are TGTGCCAGCACCATAATCATAGGCGCTGAAGCTTTCTTT.

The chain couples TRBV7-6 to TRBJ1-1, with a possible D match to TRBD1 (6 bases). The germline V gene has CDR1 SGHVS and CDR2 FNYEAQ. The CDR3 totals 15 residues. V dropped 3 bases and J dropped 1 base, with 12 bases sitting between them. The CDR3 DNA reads TGTGCCAGCAGCTTGTTGGGGGCTGAGAACACTGAAGCTTTCTTT. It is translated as CASSLLGAENTEAFF.

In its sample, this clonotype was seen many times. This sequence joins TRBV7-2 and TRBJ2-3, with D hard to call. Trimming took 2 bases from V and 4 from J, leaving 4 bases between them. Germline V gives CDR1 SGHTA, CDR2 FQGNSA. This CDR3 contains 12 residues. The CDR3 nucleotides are TGTGCCAGCAGCTTATACTCAGATACGCAGTATTTT. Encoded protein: CASSLYSDTQYF.

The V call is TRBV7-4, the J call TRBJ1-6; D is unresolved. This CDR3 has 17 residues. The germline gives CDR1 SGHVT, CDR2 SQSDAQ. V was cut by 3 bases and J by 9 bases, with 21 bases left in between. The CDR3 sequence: CASSLGGLVYNSSPLHF. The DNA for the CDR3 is TGTGCCAGCAGCTTGGGAGGATTAGTTTACAATAGTTCACCCCTCCACTTT.

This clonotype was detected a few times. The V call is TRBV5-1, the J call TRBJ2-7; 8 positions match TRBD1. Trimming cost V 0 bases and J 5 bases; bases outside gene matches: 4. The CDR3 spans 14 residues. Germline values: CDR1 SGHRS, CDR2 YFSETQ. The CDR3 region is CASSLGGQVNEQYF. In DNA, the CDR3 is TGCGCCAGCAGCTTGGGGGGACAGGTGAACGAGCAGTACTTC.

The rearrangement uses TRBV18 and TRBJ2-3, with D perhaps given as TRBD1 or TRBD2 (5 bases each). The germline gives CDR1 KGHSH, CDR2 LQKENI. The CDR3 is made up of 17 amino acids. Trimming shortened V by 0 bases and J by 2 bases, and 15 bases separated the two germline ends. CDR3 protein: CASSPPIGDLNTDTQYF. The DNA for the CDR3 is TGTGCCAGCTCACCACCGATCGGGGACCTCAACACAGATACGCAGTATTTT.

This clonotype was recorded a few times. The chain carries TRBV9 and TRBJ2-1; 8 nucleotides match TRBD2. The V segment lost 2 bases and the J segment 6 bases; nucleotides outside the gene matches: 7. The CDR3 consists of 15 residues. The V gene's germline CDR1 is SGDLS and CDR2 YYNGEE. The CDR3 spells CASSVLAGGGNEQFF. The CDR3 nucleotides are TGTGCCAGCAGCGTTCTAGCGGGCGGTGGCAATGAGCAGTTCTTC.

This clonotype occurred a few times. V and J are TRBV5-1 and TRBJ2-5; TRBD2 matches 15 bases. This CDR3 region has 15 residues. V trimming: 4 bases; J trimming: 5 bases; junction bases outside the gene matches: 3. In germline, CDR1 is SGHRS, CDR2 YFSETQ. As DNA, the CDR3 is TGCGCCAGCAGCGCTGGGACTAGCGGGGGGGAGACCCAGTACTTC. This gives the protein CASSAGTSGGETQYF.

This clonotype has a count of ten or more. The CDR3 sequence: CSHRTGGTDTQYF. The CDR3 coding sequence is TGCAGTCACCGGACAGGGGGGACAGATACGCAGTATTTT. This chain uses TRBV20-1 with TRBJ2-3; 10 nucleotides line up with TRBD1. The J segment lost 3 bases and the V segment lost 8 bases, leaving 5 bases of the junction unmatched. Germline V CDR1 and CDR2: DFQATT, SNEGSKA (reference sequence). This CDR3 region has 13 residues.

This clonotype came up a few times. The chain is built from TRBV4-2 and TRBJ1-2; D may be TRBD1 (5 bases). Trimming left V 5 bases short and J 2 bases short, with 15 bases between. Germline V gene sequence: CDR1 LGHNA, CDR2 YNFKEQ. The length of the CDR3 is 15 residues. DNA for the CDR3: TGTGCCAGCAGCAACGGAGGGACTCTAAACTATGGCTACACCTTC. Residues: CASSNGGTLNYGYTF.

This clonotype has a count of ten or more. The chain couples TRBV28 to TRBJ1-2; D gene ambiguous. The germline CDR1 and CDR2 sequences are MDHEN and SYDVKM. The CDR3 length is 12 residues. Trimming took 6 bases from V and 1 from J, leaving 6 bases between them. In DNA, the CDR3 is TGTGCCAGCAGCCCCAATAACTATGGCTACACCTTC. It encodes CASSPNNYGYTF.

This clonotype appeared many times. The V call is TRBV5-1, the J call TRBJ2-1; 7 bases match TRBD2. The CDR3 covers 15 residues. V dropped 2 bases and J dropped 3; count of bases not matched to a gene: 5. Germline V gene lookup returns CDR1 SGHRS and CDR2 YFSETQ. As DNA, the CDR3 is TGCGCCAGCAGCTTTAGCGGGCCCGACTACAATGAGCAGTTCTTC. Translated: CASSFSGPDYNEQFF.

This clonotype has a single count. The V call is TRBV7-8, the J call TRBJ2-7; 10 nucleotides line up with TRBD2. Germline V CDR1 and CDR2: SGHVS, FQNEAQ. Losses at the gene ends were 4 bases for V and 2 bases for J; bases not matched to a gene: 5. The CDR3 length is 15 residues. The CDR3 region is CASSSPLAGTYEQYF. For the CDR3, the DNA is TGTGCCAGCAGCTCTCCACTAGCGGGAACCTACGAGCAGTACTTC.

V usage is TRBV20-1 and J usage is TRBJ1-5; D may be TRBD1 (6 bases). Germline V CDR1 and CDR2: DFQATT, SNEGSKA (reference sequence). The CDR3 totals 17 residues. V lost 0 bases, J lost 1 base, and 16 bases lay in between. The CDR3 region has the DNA TGCAGTGCTAGAGAGGGGCCGGGGGCCTGGAGCAATCAGCCCCAGCATTTT. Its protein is CSAREGPGAWSNQPQHF.

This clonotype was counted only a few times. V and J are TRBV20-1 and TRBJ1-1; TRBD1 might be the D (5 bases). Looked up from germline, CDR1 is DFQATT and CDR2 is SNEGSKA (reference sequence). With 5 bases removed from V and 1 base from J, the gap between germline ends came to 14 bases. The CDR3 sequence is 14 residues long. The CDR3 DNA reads TGCAGTGCTTCCCGAGGAAGGGGGAACACTGAAGCTTTCTTT. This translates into CSASRGRGNTEAFF.

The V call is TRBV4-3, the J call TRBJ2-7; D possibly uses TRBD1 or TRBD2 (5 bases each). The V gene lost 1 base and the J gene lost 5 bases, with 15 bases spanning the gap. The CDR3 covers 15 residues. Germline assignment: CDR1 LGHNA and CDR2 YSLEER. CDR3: CASSQGPGTADEQYF. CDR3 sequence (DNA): TGCGCCAGCAGCCAAGGGCCGGGGACCGCCGACGAGCAGTACTTC.

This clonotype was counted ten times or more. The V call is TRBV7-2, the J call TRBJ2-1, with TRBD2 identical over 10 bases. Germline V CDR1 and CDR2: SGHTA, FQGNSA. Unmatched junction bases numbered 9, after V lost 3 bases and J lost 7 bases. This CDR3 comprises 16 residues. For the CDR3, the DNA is TGTGCCAGCAGCTTCCCTCCCTCTAGCGGGAGTAATGAGCAGTTCTTC. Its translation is CASSFPPSSGSNEQFF.

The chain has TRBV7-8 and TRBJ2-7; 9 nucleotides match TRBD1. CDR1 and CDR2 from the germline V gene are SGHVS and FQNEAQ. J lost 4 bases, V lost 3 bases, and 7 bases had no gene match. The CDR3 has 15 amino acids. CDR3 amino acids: CASSLSGTGRYEQYF. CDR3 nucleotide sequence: TGTGCCAGCAGCTTGTCCGGGACAGGGAGGTACGAGCAGTACTTC.

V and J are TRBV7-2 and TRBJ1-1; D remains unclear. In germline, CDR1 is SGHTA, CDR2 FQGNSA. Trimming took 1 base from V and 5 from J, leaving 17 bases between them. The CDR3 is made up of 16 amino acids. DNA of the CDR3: TGTGCCAGCAGCTTAGGACCGACTTTTGGGTATACTGAAGCTTTCTTT. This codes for CASSLGPTFGYTEAFF. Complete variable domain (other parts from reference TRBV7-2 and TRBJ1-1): GAGVSQSPSNKVTEKGKDVELRCDPISGHTALYWYRQSLGQGLEFLIYFQGNSAPDKSGLPSDRFSAERTGGSVSTLTIQRTQQEDSAVYLCASSLGPTFGYTEAFFGQGTRLTVV.

The CDR3 loop reads CATRWTEAFF. DNA of the CDR3: TGTGCCACCCGGTGGACTGAAGCTTTCTTT. The chain joins TRBV6-1 to TRBJ1-1, with no clear D. The CDR3 is 10 amino acids. Germline-derived CDR1 and CDR2 are MNHNS and SASEGT. Trimming removed 10 bases from V and 5 bases from J, with 8 bases in between.

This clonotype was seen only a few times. The CDR3 DNA follows: TGTGCCAGCTCACGGCTAGCGGTCACCGGGGAGCTGTTTTTT. Amino acid sequence: CASSRLAVTGELFF. The chain recombines TRBV18 with TRBJ2-2; 7 positions agree with TRBD2. V gave up 4 bases and J gave up 4 bases; unmatched junction bases: 3. The germline V gene has CDR1 KGHSH and CDR2 LQKENI. The CDR3 loop spans 14 amino acids.

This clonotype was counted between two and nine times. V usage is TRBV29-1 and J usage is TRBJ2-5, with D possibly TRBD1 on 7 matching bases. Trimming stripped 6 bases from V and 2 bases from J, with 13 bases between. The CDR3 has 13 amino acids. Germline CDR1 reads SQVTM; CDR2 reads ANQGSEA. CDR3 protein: CSVGGQPQETQYF. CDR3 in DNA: TGCAGCGTGGGGGGACAGCCACAAGAGACCCAGTACTTC.